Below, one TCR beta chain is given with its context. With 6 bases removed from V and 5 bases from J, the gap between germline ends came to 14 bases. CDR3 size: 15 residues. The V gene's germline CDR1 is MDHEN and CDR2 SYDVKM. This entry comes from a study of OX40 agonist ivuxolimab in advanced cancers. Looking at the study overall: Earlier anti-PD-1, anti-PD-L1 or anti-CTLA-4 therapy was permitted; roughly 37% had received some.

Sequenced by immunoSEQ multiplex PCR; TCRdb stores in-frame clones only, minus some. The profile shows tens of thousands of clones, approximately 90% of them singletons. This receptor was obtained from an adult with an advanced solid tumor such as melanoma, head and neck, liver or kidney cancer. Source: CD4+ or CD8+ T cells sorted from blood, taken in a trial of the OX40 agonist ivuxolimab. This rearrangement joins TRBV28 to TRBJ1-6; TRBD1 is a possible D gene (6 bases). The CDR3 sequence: CASSYRNRDNSPLHF. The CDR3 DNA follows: TGTGCCAGCAGCTACAGAAACAGGGATAATTCACCCCTCCACTTT. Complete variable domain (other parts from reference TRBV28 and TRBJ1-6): DVKVTQSSRYLVKRTGEKVFLECVQDMDHENMFWYRQDPGLGLRLIYFSYDVKMKEKGDIPEGYSVSREKKERFSLILESASTNQTSMYLCASSYRNRDNSPLHFGNGTRLTVT.